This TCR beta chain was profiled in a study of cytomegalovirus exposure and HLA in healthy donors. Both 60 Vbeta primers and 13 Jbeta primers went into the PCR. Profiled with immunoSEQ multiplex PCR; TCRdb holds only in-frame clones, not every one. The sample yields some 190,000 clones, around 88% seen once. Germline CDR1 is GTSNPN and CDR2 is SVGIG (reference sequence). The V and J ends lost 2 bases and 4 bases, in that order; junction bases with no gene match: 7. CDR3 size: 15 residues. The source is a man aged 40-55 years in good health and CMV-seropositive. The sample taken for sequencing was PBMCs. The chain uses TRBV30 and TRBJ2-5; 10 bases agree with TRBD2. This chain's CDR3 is CAWSLASGSGETQYF. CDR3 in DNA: TGTGCCTGGAGTCTTGCTAGCGGGAGTGGAGAGACCCAGTACTTC.